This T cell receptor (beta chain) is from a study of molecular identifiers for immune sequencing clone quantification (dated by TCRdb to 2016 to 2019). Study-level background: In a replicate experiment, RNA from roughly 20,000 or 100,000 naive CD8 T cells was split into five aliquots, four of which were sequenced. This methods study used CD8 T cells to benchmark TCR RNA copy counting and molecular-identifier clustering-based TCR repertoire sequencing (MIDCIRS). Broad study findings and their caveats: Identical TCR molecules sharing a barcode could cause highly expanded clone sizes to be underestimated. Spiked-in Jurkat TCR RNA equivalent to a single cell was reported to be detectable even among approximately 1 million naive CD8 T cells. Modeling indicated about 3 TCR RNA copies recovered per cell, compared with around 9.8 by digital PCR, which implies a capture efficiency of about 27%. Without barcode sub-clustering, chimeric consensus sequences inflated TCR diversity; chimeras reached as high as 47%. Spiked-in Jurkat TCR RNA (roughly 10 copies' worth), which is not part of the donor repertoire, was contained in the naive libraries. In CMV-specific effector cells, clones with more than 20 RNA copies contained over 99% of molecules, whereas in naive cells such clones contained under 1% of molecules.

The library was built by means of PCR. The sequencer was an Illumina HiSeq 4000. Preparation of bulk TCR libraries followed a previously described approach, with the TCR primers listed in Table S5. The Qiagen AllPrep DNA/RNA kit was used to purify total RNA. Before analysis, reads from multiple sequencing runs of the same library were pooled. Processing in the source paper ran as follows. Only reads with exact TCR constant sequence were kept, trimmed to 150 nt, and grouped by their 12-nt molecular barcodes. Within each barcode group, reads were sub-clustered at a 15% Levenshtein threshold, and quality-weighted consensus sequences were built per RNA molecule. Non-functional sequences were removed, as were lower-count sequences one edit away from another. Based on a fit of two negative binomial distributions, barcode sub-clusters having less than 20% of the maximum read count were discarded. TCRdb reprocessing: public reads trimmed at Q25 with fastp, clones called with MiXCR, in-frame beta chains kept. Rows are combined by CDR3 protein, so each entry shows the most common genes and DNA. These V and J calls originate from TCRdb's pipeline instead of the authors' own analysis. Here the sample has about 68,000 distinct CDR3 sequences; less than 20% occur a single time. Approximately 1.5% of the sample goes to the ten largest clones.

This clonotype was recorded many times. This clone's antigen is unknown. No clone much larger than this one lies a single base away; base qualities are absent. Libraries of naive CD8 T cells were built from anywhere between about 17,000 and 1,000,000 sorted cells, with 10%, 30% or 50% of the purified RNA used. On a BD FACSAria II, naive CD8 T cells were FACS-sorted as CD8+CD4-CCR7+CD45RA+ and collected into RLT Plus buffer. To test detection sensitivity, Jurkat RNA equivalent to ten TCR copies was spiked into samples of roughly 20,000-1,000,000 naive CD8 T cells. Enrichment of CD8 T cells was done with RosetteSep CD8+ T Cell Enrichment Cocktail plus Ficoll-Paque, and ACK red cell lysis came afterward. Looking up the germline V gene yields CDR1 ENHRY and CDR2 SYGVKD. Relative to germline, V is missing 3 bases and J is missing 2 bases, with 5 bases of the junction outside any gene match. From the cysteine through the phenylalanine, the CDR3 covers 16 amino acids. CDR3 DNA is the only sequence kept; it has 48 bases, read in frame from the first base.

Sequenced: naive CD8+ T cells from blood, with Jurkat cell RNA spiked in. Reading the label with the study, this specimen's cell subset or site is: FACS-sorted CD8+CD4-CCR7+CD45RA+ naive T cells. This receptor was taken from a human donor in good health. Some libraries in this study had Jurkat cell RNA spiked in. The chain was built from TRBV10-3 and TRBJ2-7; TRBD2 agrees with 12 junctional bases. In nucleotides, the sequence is TGTGCCATCAGTGAACCGACTAGCGGGAGTCCCTACGAGCAGTACTTC. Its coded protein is CAISEPTSGSPYEQYF.